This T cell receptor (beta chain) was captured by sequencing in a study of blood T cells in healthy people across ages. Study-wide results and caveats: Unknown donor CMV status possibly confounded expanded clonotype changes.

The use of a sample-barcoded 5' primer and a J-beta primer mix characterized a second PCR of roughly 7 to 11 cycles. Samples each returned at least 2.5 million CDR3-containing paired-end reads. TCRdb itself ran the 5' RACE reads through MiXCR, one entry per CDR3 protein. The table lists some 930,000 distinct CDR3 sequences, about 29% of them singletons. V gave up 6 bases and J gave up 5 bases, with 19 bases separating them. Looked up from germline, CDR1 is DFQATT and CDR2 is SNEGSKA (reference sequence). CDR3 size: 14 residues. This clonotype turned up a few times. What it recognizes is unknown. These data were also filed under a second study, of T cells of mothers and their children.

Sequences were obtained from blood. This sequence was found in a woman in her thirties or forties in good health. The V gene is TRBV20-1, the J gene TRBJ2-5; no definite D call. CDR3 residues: CSAPVPQAEETQYF. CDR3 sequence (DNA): TGCAGTGCACCGGTCCCCCAGGCCGAGGAGACCCAGTACTTC.